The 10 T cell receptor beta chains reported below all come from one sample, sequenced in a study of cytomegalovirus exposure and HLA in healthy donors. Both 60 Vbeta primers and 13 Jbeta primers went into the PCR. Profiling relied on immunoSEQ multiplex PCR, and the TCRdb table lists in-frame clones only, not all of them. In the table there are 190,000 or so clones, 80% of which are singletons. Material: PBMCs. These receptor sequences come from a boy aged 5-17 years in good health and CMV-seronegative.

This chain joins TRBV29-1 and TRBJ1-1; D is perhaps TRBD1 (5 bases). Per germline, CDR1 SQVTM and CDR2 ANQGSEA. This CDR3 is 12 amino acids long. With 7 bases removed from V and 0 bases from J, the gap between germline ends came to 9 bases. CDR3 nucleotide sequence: TGCAGCGCGGGACTTATGAACACTGAAGCTTTCTTT. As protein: CSAGLMNTEAFF.

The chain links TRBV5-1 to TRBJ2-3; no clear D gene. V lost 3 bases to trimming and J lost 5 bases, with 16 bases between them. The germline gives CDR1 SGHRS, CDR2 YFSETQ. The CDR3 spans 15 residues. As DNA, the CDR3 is TGCGCCAGCAGCTATCAGACAAATCCGAGAGATACGCAGTATTTT. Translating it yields CASSYQTNPRDTQYF.

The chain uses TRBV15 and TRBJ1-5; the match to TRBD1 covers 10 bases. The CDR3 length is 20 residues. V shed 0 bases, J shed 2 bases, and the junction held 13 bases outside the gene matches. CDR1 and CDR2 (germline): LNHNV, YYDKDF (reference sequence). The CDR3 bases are TGTGCCACCAGCAGAGATCGGCAGAGACAGGGGGCGCCTGGCAATCAGCCCCAGCATTTT. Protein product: CATSRDRQRQGAPGNQPQHF.

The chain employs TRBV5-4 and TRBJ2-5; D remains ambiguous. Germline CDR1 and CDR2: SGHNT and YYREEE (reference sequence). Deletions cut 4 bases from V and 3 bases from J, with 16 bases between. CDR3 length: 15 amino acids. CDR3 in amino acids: CASSQDAISEETQYF. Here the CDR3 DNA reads TGTGCCAGCAGCCAAGATGCCATCAGTGAAGAGACCCAGTACTTC.

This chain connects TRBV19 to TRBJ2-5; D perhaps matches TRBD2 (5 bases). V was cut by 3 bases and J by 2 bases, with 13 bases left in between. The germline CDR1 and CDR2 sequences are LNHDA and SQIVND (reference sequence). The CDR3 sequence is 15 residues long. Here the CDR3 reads CASSIPGLTQETQYF. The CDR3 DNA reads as TGTGCCAGTAGTATTCCCGGACTGACACAAGAGACCCAGTACTTC.

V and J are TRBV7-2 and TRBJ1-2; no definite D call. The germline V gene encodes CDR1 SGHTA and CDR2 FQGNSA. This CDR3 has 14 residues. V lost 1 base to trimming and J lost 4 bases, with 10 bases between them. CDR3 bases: TGTGCCAGCAGCTTAGGGGCTTCAACCTATGGCTACACCTTC. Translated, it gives CASSLGASTYGYTF.

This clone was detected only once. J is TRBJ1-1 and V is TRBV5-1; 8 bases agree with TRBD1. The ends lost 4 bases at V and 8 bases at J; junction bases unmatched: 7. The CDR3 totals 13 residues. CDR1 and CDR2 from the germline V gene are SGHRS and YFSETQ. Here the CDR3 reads CASSTWTGKEAFF. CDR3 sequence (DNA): TGCGCCAGCAGCACGTGGACAGGGAAGGAAGCTTTCTTT. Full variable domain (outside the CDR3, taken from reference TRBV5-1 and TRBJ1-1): KAGVTQTPRYLIKTRGQQVTLSCSPISGHRSVSWYQQTPGQGLQFLFEYFSETQRNKGNFPGRFSGRQFSNSRSEMNVSTLELGDSALYLCASSTWTGKEAFFGQGTRLTVV.

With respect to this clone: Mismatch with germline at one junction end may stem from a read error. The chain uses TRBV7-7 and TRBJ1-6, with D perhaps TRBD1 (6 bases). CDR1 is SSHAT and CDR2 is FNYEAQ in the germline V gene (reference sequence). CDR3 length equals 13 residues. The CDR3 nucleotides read TGTGCTAGCAGCTTAGACAGGTTATCACCCCTCCACTTT. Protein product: CASSLDRLSPLHF.

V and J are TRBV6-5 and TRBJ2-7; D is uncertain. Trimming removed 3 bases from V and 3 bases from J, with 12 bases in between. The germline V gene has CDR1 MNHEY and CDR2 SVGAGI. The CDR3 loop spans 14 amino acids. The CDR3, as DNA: TGTGCCAGCAGTTATGATTTGTGGAGCTACGAGCAGTACTTC. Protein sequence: CASSYDLWSYEQYF.

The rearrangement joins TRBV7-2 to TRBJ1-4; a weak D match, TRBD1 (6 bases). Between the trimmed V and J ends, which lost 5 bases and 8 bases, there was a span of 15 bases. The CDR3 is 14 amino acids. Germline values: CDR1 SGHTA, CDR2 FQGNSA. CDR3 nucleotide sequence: TGTGCCAGCAGCAGACTTTTACAGGGCGAAAAACTGTTTTTT. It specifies CASSRLLQGEKLFF.